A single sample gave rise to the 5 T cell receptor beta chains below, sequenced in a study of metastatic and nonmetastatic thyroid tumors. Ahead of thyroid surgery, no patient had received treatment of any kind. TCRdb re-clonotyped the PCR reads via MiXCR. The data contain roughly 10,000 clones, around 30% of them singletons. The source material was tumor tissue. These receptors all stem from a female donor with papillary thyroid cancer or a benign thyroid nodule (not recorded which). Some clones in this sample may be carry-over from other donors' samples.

CDR3: CASSYGETYEQYF. CDR3 bases: TGTGCCAGCAGTTACGGGGAAACCTACGAGCAGTACTTC. The chain employs TRBV6-2 or TRBV6-3 and TRBJ2-7; D is undetermined. The CDR3 spans 13 residues. The V end was cut by 2 bases, the J end by 2 bases, with 7 bases between. Germline values: CDR1 MNHEY, CDR2 SVGEGT.

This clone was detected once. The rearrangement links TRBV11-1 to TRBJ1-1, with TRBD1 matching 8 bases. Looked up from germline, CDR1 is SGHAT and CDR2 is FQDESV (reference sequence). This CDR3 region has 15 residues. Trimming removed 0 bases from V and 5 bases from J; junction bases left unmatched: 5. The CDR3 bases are TGTGCCAGCAGCTTAGCCAGGACAGGGAAAACTGAAGCTTTCTTT. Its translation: CASSLARTGKTEAFF.

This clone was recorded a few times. CDR3 nucleotide sequence: TGTGCCAGTAGTATGGGGCACACCGGGGAGCTGTTTTTT. This translates into CASSMGHTGELFF. J is TRBJ2-2 and V is TRBV19; possible D gene TRBD1, 5 bases. The V gene lost 3 bases and the J gene lost 3 bases, with 5 bases spanning the gap. The length of the CDR3 is 13 residues. The V gene's germline CDR1 is LNHDA and CDR2 SQIVND (reference sequence).

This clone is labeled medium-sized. The CDR3 DNA is TGTGCCAGCAGCTTAGTCGGTGGAGGGGATTCCTACGAGCAGTACTTC. Translating gives CASSLVGGGDSYEQYF. The chain carries TRBV7-2 and TRBJ2-7, with D possibly matching TRBD2 (6 bases). The CDR3 covers 16 residues. Germline CDR1 reads SGHTA; CDR2 reads FQGNSA. With 1 base removed from V and 1 base from J, the gap between germline ends came to 14 bases.

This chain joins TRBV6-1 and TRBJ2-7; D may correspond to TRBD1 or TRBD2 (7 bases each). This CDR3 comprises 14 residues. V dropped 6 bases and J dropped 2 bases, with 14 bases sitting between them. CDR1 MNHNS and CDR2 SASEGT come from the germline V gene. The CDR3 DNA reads TGTGCCAGCAGAGGGACAGCGGGAACCTACGAGCAGTACTTC. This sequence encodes CASRGTAGTYEQYF.